This TCR beta chain was found in a study of OX40 agonist ivuxolimab in advanced cancers. This table comes from immunoSEQ multiplex PCR, and its TCRdb copy is limited to in-frame clones, with some not included. The sample includes about 100,000 clones, approximately 89% of them seen just once. Trimming took 2 bases from V and 0 from J, leaving 10 bases between them. Germline V gene lookup returns CDR1 MNHNS and CDR2 SASEGT. CDR3 length equals 15 residues. Autoimmune disease history or systemic immunosuppression led to patient exclusion. This chain links TRBV6-1 with TRBJ1-1; maybe TRBD1 (5 bases). The clonotype was recovered from an adult with an advanced solid tumor such as melanoma, head and neck, liver or kidney cancer. Source: CD4+ or CD8+ T cells sorted from blood, taken in a trial of the OX40 agonist ivuxolimab. The CDR3 nucleotides are TGTGCCAGCAGTGAAAACAGGCCCCTGAACACTGAAGCTTTCTTT. This sequence encodes CASSENRPLNTEAFF.